This TCR beta chain derives from a study of T cells in Graves' hyperthyroidism and ophthalmopathy. A patient was excluded if there was uncontrolled infection, other autoimmune disease, pregnancy or lactation. TCR beta CDR3 regions were amplified from RNA transcripts. HTBI primers drove first-round RT-PCR of the TCR CDR3. TCRdb used MiXCR to reprocess the multiplex PCR reads, holding one entry per CDR3 protein. The sample comprises about 410,000 distinct CDR3 sequences, around 15% of which are singletons, and 13% rests with the top ten. This clonotype was seen at least ten times. Germline V CDR1 and CDR2: SGHKS, YYEKEE (reference sequence). The junction had 2 bases not matched to a gene; V was cut back by 3 bases and J by 5 bases. The CDR3 has 14 residues.

The sequence came from a man aged 18 to 35 with Graves' ophthalmopathy. The chain combines TRBV5-5 with TRBJ2-5; 12 bases align to TRBD2. Source material: blood. The CDR3 spells CASSSTSGSETQYF. The CDR3 coding sequence is TGTGCCAGCAGCTCGACTAGCGGGAGTGAGACCCAGTACTTC.